This TCR beta chain was retrieved from a study of blood T cells in healthy people across ages. Study-wide points: Conclusively comparing naive with antigen-experienced cells was impossible with unsorted PBMCs.

The CDR3 sequence is 13 residues long. Germline assignment: CDR1 MGHDK and CDR2 SYGVNS. Unmatched junction bases numbered 5, after V lost 6 bases and J lost 6 bases. About this clonotype itself: The antigen is not known.

Then a second PCR, running roughly 7 to 11 cycles, was carried out with a sample-barcoded 5' primer and a J-beta primer mix. TCRdb re-derived calls from the 5' RACE reads in MiXCR, one entry per CDR3 protein. Among about 570,000 distinct CDR3 sequences listed, about 26% were seen once. The data also belong to a second study, concerning T cells of mothers and their children.

J is TRBJ1-5 and V is TRBV25-1, with 7 bases identical to TRBD1. Sequenced material: blood. The receptor comes from a boy younger than 10 in good health. CDR3 bases: TGTGCCAGCAGCCAAACAGGGGTTCAGCCCCAGCATTTT. Amino acids: CASSQTGVQPQHF.